The subject of this entry is one T cell receptor (beta chain). The specificity of this receptor is unknown. The data belong to a study of cytomegalovirus exposure and HLA in healthy donors (dated 2017 in TCRdb). About the full investigation: An earlier analysis of fewer than 750 of the donors reported approximately 260 Gb of sequence data and 117 million unique TCR beta sequences obtained from some 170 million T cells. Approximately 300 gigabases of sequencing data and 70 million to 95 million unique TCR sequences made up an early release that covered under 750 HLA-typed donors. Of the 350 to 450 genotyped donors, roughly 76% were placed in the genetic ancestry cluster associated with self-reported Caucasian donors. The study aimed to test whether signatures of past pathogen exposure could be identified by cataloging public T cell receptors. Using immunosequencing, the study profiled T cell repertoires from 500 to 800 subjects and related those repertoires to cytomegalovirus serostatus. In addition to the first cohort of approximately 650 subjects, a separate validation cohort of 120 different subjects was used. The study combined high-throughput TCR immunosequencing, statistical association of individual TCRs with disease status, and machine learning to predict cytomegalovirus infection status. A later analysis re-analyzed previously published TCR beta repertoires from approximately 670 donors and added high-resolution HLA genotyping to study TCR occurrence patterns. Rather than using new phenotypic data, the later analysis identified candidate immune exposures from TCR beta sequences and from how often those sequences occurred across donors. An earlier analysis of 450 to 750 of the donors used high-throughput TCR beta sequencing to judge whether each TCR beta V gene segment behaved as functional or pseudogenic. Donor age, sex, ethnicity and CMV serostatus were compiled together with the repertoire data. A later genetic analysis used genome-wide SNP genotypes for about 65% of the roughly 670 donors, treating that subset as a discovery cohort. All discovery cohort repertoires had been generated on a single sequencing platform. HLA typing included class I and class II loci at four-digit resolution. The number of typed donors differed by locus: about 620-640 for A, B, C, DRB1 and DQB1; some 500 for DQA1; 600 to 610 for DPA1; and approximately 450 for DPB1. About five DR-DQ haplotypes were handled as single units for association and clustering because linkage in the cohort was strong. Across approximately 420 genotyped donors of the cohort, an average of approximately 240,000 unique TCR beta nucleotide sequences per donor were sequenced, and approximately 17% of those sequences were non-productive.

Library preparation used the immunoSEQ multiplex PCR assay. The multiplex PCR relied on a mix of 60 forward primers for TCR Vbeta segments and 13 reverse primers for TCR Jbeta segments. The CDR3 region of rearranged TCR beta genes was amplified from genomic DNA with a multiplex PCR assay. The Illumina HiSeq System was used to sequence the amplified TCR beta libraries as 87-base-pair reads. As for how the authors treated the data: A later analysis tallied some 79 million unique TCR beta chains across the 650 to 750 repertoires, and some 10 million of those chains were shared by two or more donors. A nearest-neighbor algorithm error-corrected the raw reads and collapsed the reads into unique sequences, merging closely related sequences to remove PCR and sequencing errors. To assign V, D and J gene segments, CDR3 sequences were aligned to IMGT reference sequences. For a sequence to be retained, a match of at least six nucleotides was required to both a V gene segment and a J gene segment. A rearrangement counted as productive if the CDR3 had no stop codons and remained in frame with V and J, and every other rearrangement counted as non-productive. Following IMGT convention, CDR3 was defined as the stretch from the second conserved V-encoded cysteine up to the conserved J-encoded phenylalanine. In an earlier analysis of just under 600 of the donors, sequences lacking an unambiguous match to a single V gene segment were excluded. An earlier analysis of fewer than 750 of the donors called V segments functional above 56.7% productive rearrangements and segregating when the between-donor standard deviation exceeded 5%. To diagnose cytomegalovirus status from the catalog of TCR beta chain sequences, a statistical classification framework was built. V and J gene assignment, in a later analysis, came from comparing TCR nucleotide sequences with IMGT/GENE-DB human TR gene sequences. The TCRdist pipeline was used in a later analysis to assign CDR3 sequences and most-parsimonious VDJ recombination scenarios. In a later analysis, each TCR beta chain was defined by its CDR3 amino acid sequence together with its V-gene family, and reads without a unique V-gene family were excluded. A later analysis removed nearly 600 highly shared, low-generation-probability nucleotide sequences to deal with suspected cross-contamination and a sequencing artifact. For each public chain, a later analysis derived a clonal expansion index from normalized ranks of inferred template counts within each repertoire. A later analysis computed generation probabilities with a VDJ recombination model fitted to out-of-frame rearrangements, and checked the results against IGoR. In a later analysis, hypergeometric tests were used to score TCR-TCR, TCR-HLA and TCR-CMV co-occurrence, with a repertoire-size bias correction applied to TCR pairs. In a later analysis, false discovery rates were estimated by permuting HLA or CMV assignments 20 times. In a later analysis, co-occurring TCRs were grouped using DBSCAN, with TCRdist sequence similarity added in when clustering inside HLA-allele-positive subsets. Repertoires with fewer than 30,000 or more than 120,000 public chains, plus five repertoires with anomalous nucleotide sharing, were excluded from co-occurrence clustering. TCRdb provides this immuneACCESS table in a form limited to in-frame rearrangements. Some clones are lacking; in checked studies, under half of them reflect an unresolved V gene, and why the rest are absent is not known. V, J and clone size are those of that table, while D and trimming were read from the DNA. The sample has over 40,000 clones on record. Of the sample, 6.2% is held by the ten largest clones.

From a lookup of the germline V gene (reference sequence), CDR1 and CDR2 are SGHKS and YYEKEE. The cysteine opens and the phenylalanine closes a CDR3 of 14 amino acids. Only the CDR3 region is kept as DNA, spanning 42 bases read in frame from base 1. At the junction V is shortened by 4 bases and J by 4 bases; bases outside the gene matches: 2. The cohort comprised some 680 healthy bone marrow donors. All cohort members were sampled while nominally healthy, although unrecorded immune exposures were likely present. The donor tested CMV seronegative, placing the donor among the approximately 400 seronegative members of the cohort. A peripheral blood sample was provided by each donor, and peripheral blood mononuclear cells were used for TCR beta sequencing. Genomic DNA was extracted from the blood cell samples with the Qiagen DNeasy Blood Extraction Kit. Paper-wide results and their limitations: Compared with the approximately 700-donor mean, donors in an Asian-associated ancestry cluster had fewer N-insertions in productive TCRs, according to a later genetic analysis. This cohort had only TCR beta chains sequenced, and the lack of alpha or paired-chain data limited which features could be detected. Correlated functional status among segregating V segments might be attributable to linkage disequilibrium, but an unknown experimental factor could not be ruled out. Sequencing depth was assumed to be roughly uniform across donors in the presence/absence analyses, though that assumption may not hold. According to a later analysis, most CMV-associated TCR beta chains appeared to be HLA-restricted, and the HLA associations seemed to be driven largely by CMV exposure. In a later analysis, several top co-occurrence clusters were reported to appear linked to parvovirus B19, influenza, CMV and Epstein-Barr virus. In a later analysis, TCR association rates were found to vary across HLA loci, with the most associated TCRs seen for DRB1 alleles and the fewest for HLA-C alleles. A further reported finding was that TCR beta sequences accurately predicted the HLA-A and HLA-B alleles for most subjects in the first cohort. Some IMGT-functional V segments, including TRBV6-2 and TRBV6-3, could not be distinguished by the 87-base-pair reads and were therefore excluded. While some public TCRs were present in many individuals, most TCR sequences turned up only very rarely across donors. In an earlier analysis of approximately 590 of the donors, most TCR beta V segments were observed in productive rearrangements about 87% or about 30% of the time, broadly matching IMGT annotations. V-gene and J-gene trimming of TCR beta chains was associated with a missense DCLRE1C variant in a later genetic analysis, and the association was replicated in an independent cohort. Cytomegalovirus status was reported to be diagnosed by the classifier with high specificity and sensitivity in both the original and validation cohorts. Because HLA typing was missing for some donors at each locus, association tests included only the typed subset. About 17 rarely observed V segments, including chromosome 9 orphons, were excluded from the earlier analysis of about 500 of the donors because counts were too low. In a later analysis, HLA-associated TCR beta chains showed more clonal expansion and lower generation probabilities than non-associated chains that were equally common. The only immune exposure information available for the cohort was CMV serostatus. At a false discovery rate of 0.05, a later analysis linked fewer than 20,000 TCR beta sequences to specific HLA alleles. It was suggested by the authors that the approach could potentially be generalized to other disease states and immunological phenotypes. A cluster of highly shared sequence variants was judged likely to be a technical artifact of the sequencing pipeline. Assigning TCR associations to individual alleles was difficult when HLA alleles, especially DR and DQ, strongly co-occurred. In the study, 164 TCR beta chains were listed as associated with cytomegalovirus. A few of the identified cytomegalovirus-associated TCR beta chains were confirmed in vitro to be specific for cytomegalovirus antigens.

This TCR came from a man aged 25-45 years in good health and CMV-seronegative. The chain links TRBV5-5 with TRBJ1-5; 10 central nucleotides agree with TRBD1. Sequencing input: PBMCs. The CDR3 reads as follows: CASSLDRGNQPQHF. In nucleotides, the sequence is TGTGCCAGCAGCCTGGACAGGGGGAATCAGCCCCAGCATTTT.